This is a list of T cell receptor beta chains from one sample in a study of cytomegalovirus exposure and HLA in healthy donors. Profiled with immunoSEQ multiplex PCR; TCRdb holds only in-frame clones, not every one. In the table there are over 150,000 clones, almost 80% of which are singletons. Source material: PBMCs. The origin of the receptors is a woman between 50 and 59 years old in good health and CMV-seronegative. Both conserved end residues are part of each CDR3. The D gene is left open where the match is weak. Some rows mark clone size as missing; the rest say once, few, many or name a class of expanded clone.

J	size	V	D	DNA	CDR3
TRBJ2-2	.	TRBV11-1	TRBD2	TGTGCCAGCAGCTGGCCGGGACTAGCGGGAGGGCCGGACACCGGGGAGCTGTTTTTT	CASSWPGLAGGPDTGELFF
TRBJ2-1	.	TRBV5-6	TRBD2	TGTGCCAGCAGCCCAACTTTCGGCGGGGGGCACCCCAATGAGCAGTTCTTC	CASSPTFGGGHPNEQFF
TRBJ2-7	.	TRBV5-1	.	TGCGCCAGCAGCTTGGAGGGGTTGCGCGAGCAGTACTTC	CASSLEGLREQYF
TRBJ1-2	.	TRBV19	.	TGTGCCGAGAAGAACTCTACCTATGGCTACACCTTC	CAEKNSTYGYTF
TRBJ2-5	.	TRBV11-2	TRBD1	TGTGCCAGCAGTACACAGGGGGTAGAGCAGTACTTC	CASSTQGVEQYF
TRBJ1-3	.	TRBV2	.	TGTGCCAGCAGCGAACAATCCTCTGGAAACACCATATATTTT	CASSEQSSGNTIYF
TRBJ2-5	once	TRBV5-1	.	TGCGCCAGCAGCTCCGGGACACGGTACCAAGAGACCCAGTACTTC	CASSSGTRYQETQYF
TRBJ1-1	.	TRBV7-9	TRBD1	TGTGCCAGCAGCCCCGACGGGACAGTGAACACTGAAGCTTTCTTT	CASSPDGTVNTEAFF
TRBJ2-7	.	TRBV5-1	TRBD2	TGCGCCAGCAGCCCAGCGGGAGGGCTCTACGAGCAGTACTTC	CASSPAGGLYEQYF
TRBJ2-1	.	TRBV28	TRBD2	TGTGCCACCCTTACGGCGGGAGTCTACAATGAGCAGTTCTTC	CATLTAGVYNEQFF
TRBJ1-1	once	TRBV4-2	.	TGTGCCAGCGAAAATGACCCGGCAGGGGAAGAGAACACTGAAGCTTTCTTT	CASENDPAGEENTEAFF
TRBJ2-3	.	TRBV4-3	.	TGCGCCAGCAGCCGGGACTTCAGCACAGATACGCAGTATTTT	CASSRDFSTDTQYF
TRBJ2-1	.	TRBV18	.	TGTGCCAGCTCACCACCTGTCGTGGCACAGGCTAACAATGAGCAGTTCTTC	CASSPPVVAQANNEQFF